Listed below are T cell receptor beta chains from one sample, sequenced in a study of shared clonotypes between healthy human individuals. The assay was immunoSEQ multiplex PCR, and TCRdb's table has in-frame clones only and misses some. This sample has around 2.5 million clones, with 80% to 95% found just once. The sample was naive CD4+ T cells from PBMCs. The receptors here all came from a man aged 18 to 30 in good health. Some clones in this sample may be carry-over from other donors' samples. Each CDR3 is given with its conserved first and last residue. A D gene is named only where the DNA matches it firmly. Part of the rows lack a size; the others show once, few, many or a class for expanded clones.

D gene: TRBD1; J gene: TRBJ1-1; V gene: TRBV6-1; clone size: .; CDR3 DNA: TGTGCCAGCAAGATGGACAGGGAGAACACTGAAGCTTTCTTT; CDR3 protein: CASKMDRENTEAFF
D gene: .; J gene: TRBJ2-7; V gene: TRBV29-1; clone size: .; CDR3 DNA: TGCAGCGTTCAGGTGGGATCCTACGAGCAGTACTTC; CDR3 protein: CSVQVGSYEQYF
D gene: TRBD1; J gene: TRBJ1-1; V gene: TRBV5-8; clone size: .; CDR3 DNA: TGTGCCAGCAGCTGGGGGGCGGGACAGGGATGGGCTGAAGCTTTCTTT; CDR3 protein: CASSWGAGQGWAEAFF
D gene: TRBD1; J gene: TRBJ1-6; V gene: TRBV5-1; clone size: .; CDR3 DNA: TGCGCCAGCAGCCAAATCGGGGACAGAGGGTCACCCCTCCACTTT; CDR3 protein: CASSQIGDRGSPLHF
D gene: .; J gene: TRBJ1-1; V gene: TRBV19; clone size: .; CDR3 DNA: TGTGCCAGTAGTGCTTCAGGGAGGGTCTTGAACACTGAAGCTTTCTTT; CDR3 protein: CASSASGRVLNTEAFF
D gene: .; J gene: TRBJ1-1; V gene: TRBV10-3; clone size: .; CDR3 DNA: TGTGCCATCAGCAGTAGTTGGGCTGAAGCTTTCTTT; CDR3 protein: CAISSSWAEAFF
D gene: TRBD1; J gene: TRBJ2-5; V gene: TRBV5-4; clone size: .; CDR3 DNA: TGTGCCAGCAGCCGCGAGGGAGGACAGGGTGGGGAGACCCAGTACTTC; CDR3 protein: CASSREGGQGGETQYF
D gene: .; J gene: TRBJ1-5; V gene: TRBV28; clone size: once; CDR3 DNA: TGTGCCAGCAGTTTATGGGGGGGCGGGGGCAATCAGCCCCAGCATTTT; CDR3 protein: CASSLWGGGGNQPQHF
D gene: .; J gene: TRBJ2-5; V gene: TRBV5-1; clone size: once; CDR3 DNA: TGCGCCAGCAGCTTGGAGGGGGGGCGAGGGGAGACCCAGTACTTC; CDR3 protein: CASSLEGGRGETQYF
D gene: .; J gene: TRBJ2-7; V gene: TRBV6-5; clone size: .; CDR3 DNA: TGTGCCAGCAGTTTCACCGGGACGGGGGCCTACGAGCAGTACTTC; CDR3 protein: CASSFTGTGAYEQYF
D gene: TRBD2; J gene: TRBJ2-7; V gene: TRBV29-1; clone size: once; CDR3 DNA: TGCAGCGTTGCTCTGCTAGCGGGCGAGCAGTACTTC; CDR3 protein: CSVALLAGEQYF
D gene: .; J gene: TRBJ2-7; V gene: TRBV4-1; clone size: .; CDR3 DNA: TGCGCCAGCAGCCCTGGGGCCTACGAGCAGTACTTC; CDR3 protein: CASSPGAYEQYF
D gene: TRBD1; J gene: TRBJ1-1; V gene: TRBV5-4; clone size: once; CDR3 DNA: TGTGCCAGCAGCCCGAGACAGGGGGGCTGGAACACTGAAGCTTTCTTT; CDR3 protein: CASSPRQGGWNTEAFF
D gene: .; J gene: TRBJ2-1; V gene: TRBV7-2; clone size: once; CDR3 DNA: TGTGCCAGCAGCTTAGGGCCAATATCGGACAATGAGCAGTTCTTC; CDR3 protein: CASSLGPISDNEQFF
D gene: TRBD2; J gene: TRBJ2-2; V gene: TRBV9; clone size: .; CDR3 DNA: TGTGCCAGCAGCTCAAGGACTAGCGGGAGCTTAACCGGGGAGCTGTTTTTT; CDR3 protein: CASSSRTSGSLTGELFF
D gene: .; J gene: TRBJ1-1; V gene: TRBV2; clone size: .; CDR3 DNA: TGTGCCAGCAGTGAAGAGAATGAAAGCACTGAAGCTTTCTTT; CDR3 protein: CASSEENESTEAFF
D gene: TRBD1; J gene: TRBJ1-1; V gene: TRBV2; clone size: .; CDR3 DNA: TGTGCCAGCAGTCACGACAGGGGGTTAGGGAACACTGAAGCTTTCTTT; CDR3 protein: CASSHDRGLGNTEAFF
D gene: .; J gene: TRBJ2-3; V gene: TRBV2; clone size: .; CDR3 DNA: TGTGCCAGCAACCGCTTACACACCCACACAGATACGCAGTATTTT; CDR3 protein: CASNRLHTHTDTQYF
D gene: .; J gene: TRBJ1-2; V gene: TRBV13; clone size: .; CDR3 DNA: TGTGCCAGCAGCTCTAGAATGACTTTTAACTATGGCTACACCTTC; CDR3 protein: CASSSRMTFNYGYTF
D gene: .; J gene: TRBJ1-1; V gene: TRBV7-3; clone size: few; CDR3 DNA: TGTGCCAGCAGCGAGCAATCAGGGGAGACTGAAGCTTTCTTT; CDR3 protein: CASSEQSGETEAFF
D gene: .; J gene: TRBJ1-2; V gene: TRBV19; clone size: .; CDR3 DNA: TGTGCCAGTAGCTATGGTGGTGGGGCAGGCTACACCTTC; CDR3 protein: CASSYGGGAGYTF
D gene: .; J gene: TRBJ2-2; V gene: TRBV5-1; clone size: .; CDR3 DNA: TGCGCCAGCAGCTCAGGGCGCCAGGTGGGCGGGGAGCTGTTTTTT; CDR3 protein: CASSSGRQVGGELFF
D gene: .; J gene: TRBJ2-7; V gene: TRBV28; clone size: .; CDR3 DNA: TGTGCCAGCAGTTCCCAGGACCCCCGATACCGAATGAGCTACGAGCAGTACTTC; CDR3 protein: CASSSQDPRYRMSYEQYF
D gene: .; J gene: TRBJ2-3; V gene: TRBV20-1; clone size: .; CDR3 DNA: TGCAGTGCTAGGCCAGCAGATACGCAGTATTTT; CDR3 protein: CSARPADTQYF
D gene: TRBD1; J gene: TRBJ1-2; V gene: TRBV5-1; clone size: .; CDR3 DNA: TGCGCCAGCAGCCCGTTCGGGACAGGGAACAGCTATGGCTACACCTTC; CDR3 protein: CASSPFGTGNSYGYTF
D gene: TRBD1; J gene: TRBJ1-2; V gene: TRBV4-2; clone size: once; CDR3 DNA: TGTGCCAGCAGCCTCCAGAGGGGACAGAACTATGGCTACACCTTC; CDR3 protein: CASSLQRGQNYGYTF
D gene: TRBD1; J gene: TRBJ2-3; V gene: TRBV20-1; clone size: .; CDR3 DNA: TGCAGTGCAAGCAGGGGGGATACGCAGTATTTT; CDR3 protein: CSASRGDTQYF